Presented here are 13 T cell receptor beta chains from one specimen sequenced in a study of blood T cell repertoires in COVID-19 (dated by TCRdb to between 2020 and 2021). The library was built by means of the immunoSEQ multiplex PCR assay. The clones in this table, taken by TCRdb from immuneACCESS, are in-frame only. Not every clone is retained; where verified, under half of the shortfall comes from an unresolved V gene, and the cause of the rest is unknown. Within this sample are 110,000 or so clones, with around 85% of them counted one time only. The top ten hold 5% to 6% of the sample. The specimen sequenced was peripheral blood. Source of these receptors: a woman aged 55-69 years with COVID-19, enrolled during active disease.

The V gene is TRBV15, the J gene TRBJ1-1; 7 nucleotides match TRBD1. In germline, CDR1 is LNHNV, CDR2 YYDKDF (reference sequence). The CDR3 length is 16 residues. V was pared by 3 bases and J by 2 bases, with 9 bases of the junction left unmatched. This chain's CDR3 is CATSRYTGTVNTEAFF. Here the CDR3 DNA reads TGTGCCACCAGCAGGTATACCGGGACAGTAAACACTGAAGCTTTCTTT.

CDR3 loop: CASSQVAGQGLTEAFF. In nucleotides, the CDR3 is TGTGCCAGCAGCCAAGTAGCGGGACAGGGATTAACTGAAGCTTTCTTT. This rearrangement joins TRBV3-1 (or the pseudogene TRBV3-2) to TRBJ1-1, with 9 bases lining up with TRBD1. V was clipped by 1 base and J by 5 bases; unmatched bases: 8. Germline V gene lookup returns CDR1 LGHDT and CDR2 YNNKEL (reference sequence). This CDR3 is built from 16 residues.

This clone was detected only once. This chain connects TRBV3-1 (or the pseudogene TRBV3-2) to TRBJ1-3, with no clear D. Germline CDR1 and CDR2: LGHDT and YNNKEL (reference sequence). The CDR3 has 14 amino acids. Trimming took 4 bases from V and 2 from J, leaving 9 bases between them. CDR3 coding DNA: TGTGCCAGCAGCCTCGGAGGGCCTGGAAACACCATATATTTT. Translated: CASSLGGPGNTIYF.

CDR3 sequence: CASSLDLAVPSGNTIYF. CDR3 nucleotide sequence: TGTGCCAGCAGCTTAGATCTCGCAGTCCCATCTGGAAACACCATATATTTT. The chain joins TRBV11-2 to TRBJ1-3; D gene unclear. Germline CDR1 SGHAT, CDR2 FQNNGV. The CDR3 extends over 17 amino acids. Trimming cost V 0 bases and J 1 base, with 13 bases left between them.

This chain links TRBV5-8 with TRBJ1-4, with 7 bases matching TRBD1. The CDR3 covers 14 residues. The germline gives CDR1 SGHTS, CDR2 YDEGEE. With V trimmed by 4 bases and J by 8 bases, 8 bases remained unmatched. CDR3 protein: CASSPRTGREKLFF. For the CDR3, the DNA is TGTGCCAGCAGCCCAAGGACAGGTCGGGAAAAACTGTTTTTT.

The rearrangement joins TRBV2 to TRBJ2-3; 9 nucleotides align to TRBD2. The trim removed 5 bases at V and 2 bases at J, leaving 2 bases unmatched. There are 14 residues in the CDR3. CDR1 is SNHLY, CDR2 FYNNEI, per germline. CDR3 amino acids: CASSRLAVTDTQYF. CDR3 bases: TGTGCCAGCAGTCGACTAGCGGTCACAGATACGCAGTATTTT. Variable domain in full (rest from reference TRBV2 and TRBJ2-3): EPEVTQTPSHQVTQMGQEVILRCVPISNHLYFYWYRQILGQKVEFLVSFYNNEISEKSEIFDDQFSVERPDGSNFTLKIRSTKLEDSAMYFCASSRLAVTDTQYFGPGTRLTVL.

The chain is built from TRBV6-2 or TRBV6-3 and TRBJ2-7, with TRBD1 matching 7 bases. Germline V gene sequence: CDR1 MNHEY, CDR2 SVGEGT. The length of the CDR3 is 13 residues. Losses at the gene ends were 5 bases for V and 2 bases for J; bases not matched to a gene: 3. Here the CDR3 DNA reads TGTGCCAGCAGTCTCGGGACAGCCTACGAGCAGTACTTC. The encoded protein is CASSLGTAYEQYF.

This clone was observed a handful of times. This chain links TRBV10-3 with TRBJ1-5; D may be TRBD1 (5 bases). The V gene lost 0 bases and the J gene lost 6 bases, with 12 bases spanning the gap. Germline CDR1 ENHRY, CDR2 SYGVKD. There are 15 residues in the CDR3. The CDR3 reads CAISESMGGVQPQHF. The DNA for the CDR3 is TGTGCCATCAGTGAGTCGATGGGGGGGGTTCAGCCCCAGCATTTT.

This chain uses TRBV10-2 with TRBJ2-5, with no clear D. Germline V gene lookup returns CDR1 WSHSY and CDR2 SAAADI. V lost 3 bases and J lost 5, with 16 bases in between. The CDR3 runs to 15 residues. In DNA form, the CDR3 reads TGCGCCAGCAGTGATTCTGGGTCTCCCAGGGAGACCCAGTACTTC. Translated: CASSDSGSPRETQYF.

This clone was seen only a few times. V gene TRBV12-3 or TRBV12-4 combines with J gene TRBJ1-1; 9 bases align to TRBD1. V shed 8 bases, J shed 11 bases, and the junction held 12 bases outside the gene matches. The CDR3 totals 13 residues. The CDR3 loop reads CASLGTGLGVAFF. In nucleotides, the CDR3 is TGTGCCAGCTTGGGGACAGGGCTGGGGGTCGCTTTCTTT.

The chain combines TRBV7-3 with TRBJ2-5, with TRBD2 as a possible D gene (5 bases). Trimming removed 3 bases at V and 5 bases at J, with 10 bases between. Germline V gene sequence: CDR1 SGHTA, CDR2 FQGTGA. The CDR3 length is 13 residues. In nucleotides, the CDR3 is TGTGCCAGCAGCTTCGGACTCCTGGAGACCCAGTACTTC. Its translation: CASSFGLLETQYF.

This rearrangement joins TRBV19 to TRBJ1-3; 7 bases match TRBD1. This CDR3 comprises 16 residues. Trimming cost V 1 base and J 2 bases; bases outside gene matches: 5. Germline V lookup: CDR1 LNHDA, CDR2 SQIVND (reference sequence). The CDR3 reads CASSIGQGTAGNTIYF. The CDR3 nucleotides are TGTGCCAGTAGTATAGGGCAGGGGACAGCTGGAAACACCATATATTTT.

V is TRBV6-5 and J is TRBJ1-1; 10 positions match TRBD1. Germline trimming cut 6 bases from V and 5 bases from J; bases unmatched to any gene: 9. This CDR3 region has 15 residues. Germline values: CDR1 MNHEY, CDR2 SVGAGI. Here the CDR3 DNA reads TGTGCCAGCAGGACGACAGGGGGCGCGGGGACTGAAGCTTTCTTT. Amino acids: CASRTTGGAGTEAFF.